This T cell receptor (beta chain) stems from a study of long-term antiretroviral therapy in people with HIV. General study points: Viral resistance, ART adherence and therapy changes all lacked available data. Within the repertoire, clones expanded before ART were dominant at all time points. Diversity measured after ART increased yet remained under transplant donor controls.

Researchers ran immunoSEQ v3.0 at survey level. Profiling relied on immunoSEQ multiplex PCR, and the TCRdb table lists in-frame clones only, not all of them. Of fewer than 40,000 clones detected, less than 90% appear once; the ten largest clones hold more than 4%. Looked up from germline, CDR1 is GTSNPN and CDR2 is SVGIG (reference sequence). Trimming left V 1 base short and J 4 bases short, with 17 bases between. The CDR3 consists of 15 residues. DNA was extracted from roughly 0.93-9.6 million thawed cryopreserved PBMC. A note on this clone: Its antigen is as yet unknown.

This specimen was unsorted PBMCs, taken 1.2 years after starting antiretroviral therapy. The chain is built from TRBV30 and TRBJ2-7; the D gene is possibly TRBD1 (6 bases). The clonotype originates from a woman aged 45-65 years with HIV. CDR3 sequence (DNA): TGTGCCTGGAGTGCCCGACTAAGGGGGATATACGAGCAGTACTTC. It yields the protein CAWSARLRGIYEQYF.